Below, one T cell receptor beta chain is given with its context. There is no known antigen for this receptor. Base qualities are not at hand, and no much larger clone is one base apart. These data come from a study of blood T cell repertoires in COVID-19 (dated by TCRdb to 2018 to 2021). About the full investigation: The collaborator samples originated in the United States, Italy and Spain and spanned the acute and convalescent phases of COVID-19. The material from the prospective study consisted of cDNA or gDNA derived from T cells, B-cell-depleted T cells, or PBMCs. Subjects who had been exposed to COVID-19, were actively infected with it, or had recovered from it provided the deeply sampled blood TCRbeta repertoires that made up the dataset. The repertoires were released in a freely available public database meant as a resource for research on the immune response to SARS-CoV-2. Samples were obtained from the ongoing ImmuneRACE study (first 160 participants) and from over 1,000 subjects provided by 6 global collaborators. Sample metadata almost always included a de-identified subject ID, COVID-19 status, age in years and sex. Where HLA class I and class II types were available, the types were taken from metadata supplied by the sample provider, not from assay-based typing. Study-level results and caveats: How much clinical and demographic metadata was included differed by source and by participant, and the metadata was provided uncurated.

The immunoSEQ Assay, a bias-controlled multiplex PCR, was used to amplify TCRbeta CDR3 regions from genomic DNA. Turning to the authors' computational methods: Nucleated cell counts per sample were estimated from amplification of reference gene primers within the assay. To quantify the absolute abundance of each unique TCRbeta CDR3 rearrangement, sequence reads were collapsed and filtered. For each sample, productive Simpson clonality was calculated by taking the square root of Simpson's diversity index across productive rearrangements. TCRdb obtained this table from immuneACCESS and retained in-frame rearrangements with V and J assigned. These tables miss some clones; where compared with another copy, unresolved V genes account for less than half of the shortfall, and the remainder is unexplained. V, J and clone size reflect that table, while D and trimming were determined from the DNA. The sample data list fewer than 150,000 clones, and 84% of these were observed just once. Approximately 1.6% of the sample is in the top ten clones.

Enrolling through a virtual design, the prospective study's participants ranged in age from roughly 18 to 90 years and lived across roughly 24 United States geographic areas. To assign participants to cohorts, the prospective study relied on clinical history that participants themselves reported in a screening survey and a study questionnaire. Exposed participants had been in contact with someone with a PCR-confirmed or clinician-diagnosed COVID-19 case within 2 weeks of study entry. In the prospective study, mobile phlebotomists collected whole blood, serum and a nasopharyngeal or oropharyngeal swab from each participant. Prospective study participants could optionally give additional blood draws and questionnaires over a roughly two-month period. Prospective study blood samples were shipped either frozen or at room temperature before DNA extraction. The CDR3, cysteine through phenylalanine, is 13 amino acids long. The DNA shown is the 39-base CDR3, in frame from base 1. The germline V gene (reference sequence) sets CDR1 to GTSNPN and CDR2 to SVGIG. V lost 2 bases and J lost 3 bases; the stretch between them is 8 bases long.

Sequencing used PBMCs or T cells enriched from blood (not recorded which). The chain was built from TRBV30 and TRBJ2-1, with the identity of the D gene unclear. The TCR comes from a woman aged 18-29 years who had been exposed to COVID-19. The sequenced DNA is TGTGCCTGGAGTCCCGGTCACTACAATGAGCAGTTCTTC. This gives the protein CAWSPGHYNEQFF.